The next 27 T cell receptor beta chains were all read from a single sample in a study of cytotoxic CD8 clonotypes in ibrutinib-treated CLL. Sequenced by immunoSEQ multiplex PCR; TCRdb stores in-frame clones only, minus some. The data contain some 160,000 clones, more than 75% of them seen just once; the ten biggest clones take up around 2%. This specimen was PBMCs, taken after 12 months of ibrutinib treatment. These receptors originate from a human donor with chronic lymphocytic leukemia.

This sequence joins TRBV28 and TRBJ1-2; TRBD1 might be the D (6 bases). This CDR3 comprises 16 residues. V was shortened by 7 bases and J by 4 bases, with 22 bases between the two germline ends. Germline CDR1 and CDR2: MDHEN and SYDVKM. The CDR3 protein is CASTSAGGRYGYGYTF. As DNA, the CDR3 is TGTGCCAGCACGTCTGCCGGGGGGCGATATGGCTATGGCTACACCTTC.

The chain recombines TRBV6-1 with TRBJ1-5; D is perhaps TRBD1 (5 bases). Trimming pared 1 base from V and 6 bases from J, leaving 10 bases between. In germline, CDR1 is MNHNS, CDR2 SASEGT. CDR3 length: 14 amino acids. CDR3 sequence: CASSEDRGGQPQHF. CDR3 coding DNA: TGTGCCAGCAGTGAAGATAGGGGCGGTCAGCCCCAGCATTTT.

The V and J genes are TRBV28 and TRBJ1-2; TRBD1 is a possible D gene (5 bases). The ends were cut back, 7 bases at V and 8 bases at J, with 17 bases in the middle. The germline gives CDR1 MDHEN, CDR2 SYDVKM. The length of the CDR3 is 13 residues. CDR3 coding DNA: TGTGCCAGCATACCGAGGGACCGGCGGGGCTACACCTTC. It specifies CASIPRDRRGYTF.

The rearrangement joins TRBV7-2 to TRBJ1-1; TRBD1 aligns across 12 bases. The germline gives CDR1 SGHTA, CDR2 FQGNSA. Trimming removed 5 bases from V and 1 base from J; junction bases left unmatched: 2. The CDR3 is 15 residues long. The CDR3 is CASSRDRGQNTEAFF. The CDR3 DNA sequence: TGTGCCAGCAGCAGGGACAGGGGGCAGAACACTGAAGCTTTCTTT.

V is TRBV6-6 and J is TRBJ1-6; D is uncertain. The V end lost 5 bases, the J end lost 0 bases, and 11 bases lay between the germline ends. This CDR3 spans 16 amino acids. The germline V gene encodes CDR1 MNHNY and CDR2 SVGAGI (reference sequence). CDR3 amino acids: CASSPLGGSYNSPLHF. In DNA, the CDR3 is TGTGCCAGCAGTCCCCTTGGAGGCTCCTATAATTCACCCCTCCACTTT.

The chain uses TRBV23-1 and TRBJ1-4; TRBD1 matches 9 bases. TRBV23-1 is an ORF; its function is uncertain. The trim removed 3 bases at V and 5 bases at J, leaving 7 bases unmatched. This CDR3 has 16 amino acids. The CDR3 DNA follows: TGCGCCAGCAGTCACCCCGGGACAGGGTTGAATGAAAAACTGTTTTTT. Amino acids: CASSHPGTGLNEKLFF.

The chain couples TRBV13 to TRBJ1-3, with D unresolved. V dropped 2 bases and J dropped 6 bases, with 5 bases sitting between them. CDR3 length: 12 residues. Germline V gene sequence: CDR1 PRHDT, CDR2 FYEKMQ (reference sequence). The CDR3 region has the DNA TGTGCCAGCAGCTTACGGCAAAACACCATATATTTT. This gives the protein CASSLRQNTIYF.

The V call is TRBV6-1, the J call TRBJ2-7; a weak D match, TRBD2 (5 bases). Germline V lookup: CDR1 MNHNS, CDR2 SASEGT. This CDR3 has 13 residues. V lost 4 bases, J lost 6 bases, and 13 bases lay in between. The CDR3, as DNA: TGTGCCAGCAGTGTAAAGCGGAACTCCGAGCAGTACTTC. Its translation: CASSVKRNSEQYF.

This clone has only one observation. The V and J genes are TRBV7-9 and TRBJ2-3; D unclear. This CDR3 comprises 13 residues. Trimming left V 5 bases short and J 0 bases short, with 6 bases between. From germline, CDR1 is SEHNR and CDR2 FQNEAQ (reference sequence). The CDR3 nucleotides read TGTGCCAGCAGCGGCCCTAGCACAGATACGCAGTATTTT. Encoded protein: CASSGPSTDTQYF.

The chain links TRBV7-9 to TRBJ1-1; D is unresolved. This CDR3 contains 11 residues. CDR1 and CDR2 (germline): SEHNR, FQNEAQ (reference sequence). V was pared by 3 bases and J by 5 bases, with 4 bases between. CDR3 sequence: CASSLRTEAFF. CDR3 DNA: TGTGCCAGCAGCTTGAGGACTGAAGCTTTCTTT.

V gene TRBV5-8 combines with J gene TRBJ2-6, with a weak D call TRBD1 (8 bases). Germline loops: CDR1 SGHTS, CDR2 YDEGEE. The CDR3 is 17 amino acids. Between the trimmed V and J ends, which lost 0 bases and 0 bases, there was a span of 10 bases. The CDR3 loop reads CASSLDRGGSGANVLTF. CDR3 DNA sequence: TGTGCCAGCAGCTTGGACAGGGGGGGCTCTGGGGCCAACGTCCTGACTTTC.

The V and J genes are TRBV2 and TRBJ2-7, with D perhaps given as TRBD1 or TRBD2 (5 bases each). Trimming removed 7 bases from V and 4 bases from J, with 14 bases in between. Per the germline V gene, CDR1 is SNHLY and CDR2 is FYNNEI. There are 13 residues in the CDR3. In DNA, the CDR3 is TGTGCCAGCAACCCGGTTGGGGGTTACGAGCAGTACTTC. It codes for CASNPVGGYEQYF.

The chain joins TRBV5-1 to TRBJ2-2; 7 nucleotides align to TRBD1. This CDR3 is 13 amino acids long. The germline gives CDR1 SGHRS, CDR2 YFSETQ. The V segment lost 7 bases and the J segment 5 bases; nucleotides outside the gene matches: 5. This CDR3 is CASRDSQTGELFF. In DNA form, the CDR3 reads TGCGCCAGCCGGGACAGTCAGACCGGGGAGCTGTTTTTT.

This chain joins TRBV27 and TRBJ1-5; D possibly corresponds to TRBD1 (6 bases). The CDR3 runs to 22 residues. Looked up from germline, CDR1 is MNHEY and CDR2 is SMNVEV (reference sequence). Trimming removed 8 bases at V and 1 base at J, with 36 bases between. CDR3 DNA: TGTGCCAGCCATTCTTTGAAGGGCGGCCGCCTCAAAGGACAGAGAAGCAATCAGCCCCAGCATTTT. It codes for CASHSLKGGRLKGQRSNQPQHF.

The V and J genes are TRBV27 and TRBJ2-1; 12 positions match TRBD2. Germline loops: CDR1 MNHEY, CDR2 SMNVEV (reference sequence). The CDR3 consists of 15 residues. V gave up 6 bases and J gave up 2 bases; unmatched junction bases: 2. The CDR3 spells CASRRTSGTYNEQFF. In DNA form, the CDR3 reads TGTGCCAGCAGACGGACTAGCGGGACCTACAATGAGCAGTTCTTC.

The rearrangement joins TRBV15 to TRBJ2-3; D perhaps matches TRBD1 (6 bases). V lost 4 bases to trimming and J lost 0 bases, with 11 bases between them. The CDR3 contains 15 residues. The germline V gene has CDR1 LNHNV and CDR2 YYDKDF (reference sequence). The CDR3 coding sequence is TGTGCCACCAGCAAGTCAGGGACAAGCACAGATACGCAGTATTTT. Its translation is CATSKSGTSTDTQYF.

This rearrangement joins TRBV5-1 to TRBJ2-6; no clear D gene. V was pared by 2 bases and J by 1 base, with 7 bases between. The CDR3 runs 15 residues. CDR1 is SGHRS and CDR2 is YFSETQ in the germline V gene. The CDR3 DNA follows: TGCGCCAGCAGCTTTGGGGAATCTGGGGCCAACGTCCTGACTTTC. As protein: CASSFGESGANVLTF. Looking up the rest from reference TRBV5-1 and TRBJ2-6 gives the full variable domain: KAGVTQTPRYLIKTRGQQVTLSCSPISGHRSVSWYQQTPGQGLQFLFEYFSETQRNKGNFPGRFSGRQFSNSRSEMNVSTLELGDSALYLCASSFGESGANVLTFGAGSRLTVL.

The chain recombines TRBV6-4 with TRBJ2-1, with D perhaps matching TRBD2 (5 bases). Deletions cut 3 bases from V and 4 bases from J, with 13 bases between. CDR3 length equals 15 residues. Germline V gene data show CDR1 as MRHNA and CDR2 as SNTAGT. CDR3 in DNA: TGTGCCAGCAGTGATTCTAGCCTGGCTTACAATGAGCAGTTCTTC. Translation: CASSDSSLAYNEQFF.

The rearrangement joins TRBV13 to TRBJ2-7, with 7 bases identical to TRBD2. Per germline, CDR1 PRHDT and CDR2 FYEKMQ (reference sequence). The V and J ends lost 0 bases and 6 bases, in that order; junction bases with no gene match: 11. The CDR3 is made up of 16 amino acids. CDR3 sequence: CASSLGASGPSSEQYF. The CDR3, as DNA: TGTGCCAGCAGCTTAGGGGCTAGCGGACCCTCGAGCGAGCAGTACTTC.

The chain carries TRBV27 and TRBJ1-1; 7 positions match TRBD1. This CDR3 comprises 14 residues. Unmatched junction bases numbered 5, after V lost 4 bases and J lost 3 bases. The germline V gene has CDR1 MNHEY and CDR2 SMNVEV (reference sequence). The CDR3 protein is CASSWDSLDTEAFF. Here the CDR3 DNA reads TGTGCCAGCAGTTGGGACAGCTTGGACACTGAAGCTTTCTTT.

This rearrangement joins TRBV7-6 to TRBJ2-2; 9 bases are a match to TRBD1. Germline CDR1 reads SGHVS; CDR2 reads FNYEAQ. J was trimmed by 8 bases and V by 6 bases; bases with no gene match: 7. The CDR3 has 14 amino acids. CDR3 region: CASRIDRGTGELFF. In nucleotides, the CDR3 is TGTGCCAGCAGAATCGACAGGGGGACTGGGGAGCTGTTTTTT.

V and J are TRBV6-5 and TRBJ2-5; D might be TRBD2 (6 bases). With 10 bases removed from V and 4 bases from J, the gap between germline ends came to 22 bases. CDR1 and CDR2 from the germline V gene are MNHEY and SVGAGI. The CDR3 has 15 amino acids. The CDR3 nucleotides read TGTGCCACCTCGGCGGGACGGCGGGGAATAGAGACCCAGTACTTC. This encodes CATSAGRRGIETQYF.

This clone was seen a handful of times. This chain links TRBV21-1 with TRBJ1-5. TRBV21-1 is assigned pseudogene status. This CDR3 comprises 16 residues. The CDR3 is CASSKERLVGLQPQHF. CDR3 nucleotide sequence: TGTGCCAGCAGCAAAGAGAGGCTGGTTGGGCTTCAGCCCCAGCATTTT.

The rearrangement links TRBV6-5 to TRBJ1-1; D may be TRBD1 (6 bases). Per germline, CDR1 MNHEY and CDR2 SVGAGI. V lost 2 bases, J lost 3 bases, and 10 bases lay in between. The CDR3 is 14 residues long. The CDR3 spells CASSYLNRDTEAFF. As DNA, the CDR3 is TGTGCCAGCAGTTACCTAAACAGGGACACTGAAGCTTTCTTT.

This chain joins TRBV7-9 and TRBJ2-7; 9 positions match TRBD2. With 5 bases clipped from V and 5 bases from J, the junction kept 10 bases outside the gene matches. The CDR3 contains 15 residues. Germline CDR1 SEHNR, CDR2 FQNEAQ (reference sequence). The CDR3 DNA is TGTGCCAGCAGCACTCGTTTAGCGGGAGTCAACGAGCAGTACTTC. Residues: CASSTRLAGVNEQYF.

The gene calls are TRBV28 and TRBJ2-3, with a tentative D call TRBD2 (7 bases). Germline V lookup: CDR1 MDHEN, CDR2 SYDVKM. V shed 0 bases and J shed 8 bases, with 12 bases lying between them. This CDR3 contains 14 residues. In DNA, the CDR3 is TGTGCCAGCAGTTTATGGGAGGGAGGGGGTACGCAGTATTTT. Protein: CASSLWEGGGTQYF.

The CDR3 coding sequence is TGTGCCTGGAGTAGGAGTCAGACCCTTGGTTCACCCCTCCACTTT. It is translated as CAWSRSQTLGSPLHF. The J gene is TRBJ1-6, the V gene TRBV30; D remains unclear. Germline V CDR1 and CDR2: GTSNPN, SVGIG (reference sequence). The CDR3 totals 15 residues. Trimming pared 2 bases from V and 9 bases from J, leaving 17 bases between.